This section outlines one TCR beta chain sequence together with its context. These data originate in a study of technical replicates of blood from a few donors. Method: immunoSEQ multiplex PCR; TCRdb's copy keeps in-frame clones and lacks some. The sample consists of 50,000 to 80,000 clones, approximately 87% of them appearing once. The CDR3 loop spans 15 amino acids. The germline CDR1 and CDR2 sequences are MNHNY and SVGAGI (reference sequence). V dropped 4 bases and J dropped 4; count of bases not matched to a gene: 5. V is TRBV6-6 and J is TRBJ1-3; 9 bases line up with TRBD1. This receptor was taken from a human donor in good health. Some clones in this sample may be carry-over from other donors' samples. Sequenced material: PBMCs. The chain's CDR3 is CASSSRTGAGNTIYF. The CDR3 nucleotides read TGTGCCAGCAGTTCCAGGACAGGGGCGGGAAACACCATATATTTT.